Presented here are 29 T cell receptor beta chains from one specimen sequenced in a study of cytomegalovirus exposure and HLA in healthy donors. Amplification used 60 Vbeta primers and 13 Jbeta primers. Data came from immunoSEQ multiplex PCR; TCRdb stores just in-frame clones and leaves some out. The sample gives 100,000 to 150,000 clones, around 77% of which show up once; around 13% is in the top ten. Sequences were obtained from PBMCs. These receptors were taken from a woman aged 40 to 50 in good health and CMV-seropositive.

The V and J genes are TRBV19 and TRBJ2-2; 8 bases are a match to TRBD2. With 5 bases clipped from V and 0 bases from J, the junction kept 2 bases outside the gene matches. The CDR3 is made up of 15 amino acids. Germline V gene lookup returns CDR1 LNHDA and CDR2 SQIVND (reference sequence). CDR3 sequence reads: CASSPGLANTGELFF. For the CDR3, the DNA is TGTGCCAGTAGTCCGGGACTAGCGAACACCGGGGAGCTGTTTTTT. The full variable domain, its missing parts supplied by reference TRBV19 and TRBJ2-2, is DGGITQSPKYLFRKEGQNVTLSCEQNLNHDAMYWYRQDPGQGLRLIYYSQIVNDFQKGDIAEGYSVSREKKESFPLTVTSAQKNPTAFYLCASSPGLANTGELFFGEGSRLTVL.

The CDR3 DNA sequence: TGTGCCAGCAGCCCAACAGGGGTGGGTGAAAAACTGTTTTTT. Amino acid sequence: CASSPTGVGEKLFF. J is TRBJ1-4 and V is TRBV9, with 7 bases aligning to TRBD1. There are 14 residues in the CDR3. The V gene end was trimmed by 4 bases and the J gene end by 7 bases; junction bases not matched to a gene: 7. CDR1 and CDR2 (germline): SGDLS, YYNGEE.

The rearrangement joins TRBV20-1 to TRBJ1-2; possibly TRBD1 for D (6 bases). Trimming cost V 0 bases and J 7 bases, with 6 bases left between them. Germline lookup yields CDR1 DFQATT and CDR2 SNEGSKA (reference sequence). The CDR3 consists of 11 residues. The CDR3 DNA sequence: TGCAGTGCTAGAGAGGGGGCTGGCTACACCTTC. Its translation: CSAREGAGYTF.

The chain uses TRBV5-1 and TRBJ2-7; the D gene is possibly TRBD2 (7 bases). V lost 1 base and J lost 5, with 16 bases in between. The CDR3 runs 15 residues. Germline V gene data show CDR1 as SGHRS and CDR2 as YFSETQ. The CDR3 coding sequence is TGCGCCAGCAGCTTGTTCGGGGGCGGGAGCGACGAGCAGTACTTC. Its protein is CASSLFGGGSDEQYF.

This chain uses TRBV21-1 with TRBJ2-5; TRBD2, as called in the table, went unchecked against the DNA. TRBV21-1 has pseudogene status. This CDR3 spans 14 amino acids. The CDR3 here is CASSGGSGLETQYF. In DNA form, the CDR3 reads TGTGCCAGCAGCGGCGGAAGCGGGCTAGAGACCCAGTACTTC.

The chain uses TRBV27 and TRBJ1-5; D is perhaps TRBD1 (5 bases). V lost 3 bases and J 6 bases, leaving 12 bases between the germline ends. CDR3 length: 14 amino acids. Per germline, CDR1 MNHEY and CDR2 SMNVEV (reference sequence). CDR3: CASSFSQGGQPQHF. The CDR3 DNA reads as TGTGCCAGCAGTTTTAGTCAGGGAGGTCAGCCCCAGCATTTT.

V is TRBV5-1 and J is TRBJ2-1; TRBD1 matches at 7 bases. This CDR3 contains 14 residues. Germline V gene sequence: CDR1 SGHRS, CDR2 YFSETQ. Unmatched junction bases numbered 9, after V lost 4 bases and J lost 8 bases. The CDR3: CASSHGQDGDEQFF. The CDR3 DNA reads TGCGCCAGCAGCCATGGACAGGACGGCGATGAGCAGTTCTTC.

The J gene is TRBJ2-7, the V gene TRBV28; 10 bases line up with TRBD2. The CDR3 consists of 18 residues. After removal of 1 base from V and 7 bases from J, the junction contained 16 bases not matched to a gene. Germline loops: CDR1 MDHEN, CDR2 SYDVKM. The CDR3 region is CASSLFPTASGRTGEQYF. CDR3 coding DNA: TGTGCCAGCAGTTTATTCCCAACCGCTAGCGGGAGAACAGGGGAGCAGTACTTC.

The chain employs TRBV5-5 and TRBJ2-5; 11 nucleotides align to TRBD1. The J call may be incorrect, as the DNA end agrees better with TRBJ2-7. The CDR3 spans 16 residues. Germline V lookup: CDR1 SGHKS, CDR2 YYEKEE (reference sequence). The CDR3: CASTLIPGQGAYEQYF. In nucleotides, the CDR3 is TGTGCCAGCACCTTAATTCCGGGACAGGGGGCCTACGAGCAGTACTTC.

The chain is built from TRBV21-1 and TRBJ2-6; the table names TRBD1, a call not compared with the DNA. TRBV21-1 is tagged as a pseudogene. The CDR3 totals 18 residues. The CDR3 loop reads CASSKAGGHLTGANVLTF. CDR3 DNA sequence: TGTGCCAGCAGCAAGGCAGGGGGCCACCTTACGGGGGCCAACGTCCTGACTTTC.

This clone was observed once. The chain combines TRBV2 with TRBJ1-2, with 7 bases matching TRBD1. This CDR3 is 15 amino acids long. Trimming removed 0 bases from V and 4 bases from J; junction bases left unmatched: 5. From germline, CDR1 is SNHLY and CDR2 FYNNEI. Here the CDR3 reads CASSEARQGGYGYTF. The CDR3 DNA reads as TGTGCCAGCAGTGAAGCAAGACAGGGTGGCTATGGCTACACCTTC.

V and J are TRBV7-8 and TRBJ2-3; tentatively, D is TRBD2 (7 bases). CDR3 length: 17 residues. In germline, CDR1 is SGHVS, CDR2 FQNEAQ. V lost 1 base to trimming and J lost 4 bases, with 18 bases between them. In DNA form, the CDR3 reads TGTGCCAGCAGCTTAGATGGGGGCGGGAGAAGTTCAGATACGCAGTATTTT. Its protein product is CASSLDGGGRSSDTQYF. The variable domain in full, completed from reference TRBV7-8 and TRBJ2-3, reads GAGVSQSPRYKVAKRGQDVALRCDPISGHVSLFWYQQALGQGPEFLTYFQNEAQLDKSGLPSDRFFAERPEGSVSTLKIQRTQQEDSAVYLCASSLDGGGRSSDTQYFGPGTRLTVL.

The genes are TRBV7-3 and TRBJ2-3; a possible D gene is TRBD2 (5 bases). The CDR3 runs 15 residues. The germline CDR1 and CDR2 sequences are SGHTA and FQGTGA. V lost 6 bases and J 6 bases, leaving 19 bases between the germline ends. In DNA, the CDR3 is TGTGCCAGCAGTCAGACTCCGACTAACCTCGATACGCAGTATTTT. Translated, it gives CASSQTPTNLDTQYF.

This clone has a handful of counts. This rearrangement joins TRBV6-1 to TRBJ2-6; TRBD1 might be the D (5 bases). Germline assignment: CDR1 MNHNS and CDR2 SASEGT. The CDR3 totals 16 residues. V was clipped by 2 bases and J by 0 bases, with 8 bases between them. The CDR3 sequence is CASSESRASGANVLTF. Here the CDR3 DNA reads TGTGCCAGCAGTGAATCCAGGGCCTCTGGGGCCAACGTCCTGACTTTC.

The chain employs TRBV5-6 and TRBJ1-1; no clear D gene. Germline V lookup: CDR1 SGHDT, CDR2 YYEEEE. This CDR3 is 15 amino acids long. V lost 0 bases to trimming and J lost 4 bases, with 13 bases between them. The CDR3 bases are TGTGCCAGCAGCTTGGAAGGCGGCATCGGCACTGAAGCTTTCTTT. Its translation: CASSLEGGIGTEAFF. Drawing the rest from reference TRBV5-6 and TRBJ1-1, the complete variable domain is DAGVTQSPTHLIKTRGQQVTLRCSPKSGHDTVSWYQQALGQGPQFIFQYYEEEERQRGNFPDRFSGHQFPNYSSELNVNALLLGDSALYLCASSLEGGIGTEAFFGQGTRLTVV.

Here the CDR3 DNA reads TGTGCCAGCAGCTTAGTACTAGCGGGAGTAAACAATGAGCAGTTCTTC. Translation gives CASSLVLAGVNNEQFF. The chain has TRBV7-8 and TRBJ2-1; 11 positions agree with TRBD2. The CDR3 has 16 residues. The germline gives CDR1 SGHVS, CDR2 FQNEAQ. The V segment lost 1 base and the J segment 5 bases; nucleotides outside the gene matches: 4.

V is TRBV5-1 and J is TRBJ2-7, with D perhaps TRBD1 (6 bases). CDR1 is SGHRS, CDR2 YFSETQ, per germline. V lost 4 bases and J 4 bases, leaving 15 bases between the germline ends. The CDR3 spans 14 residues. CDR3 region: CASSVDSRQYEQYF. CDR3 nucleotides: TGCGCCAGCAGCGTGGACAGTAGACAGTACGAGCAGTACTTC.

The J gene is TRBJ2-1, the V gene TRBV2; TRBD2 matches at 11 bases. Losses at the gene ends were 2 bases for V and 14 bases for J; bases not matched to a gene: 5. CDR3 size: 13 residues. Germline values: CDR1 SNHLY, CDR2 FYNNEI. For the CDR3, the DNA is TGTGCCAGCAGTGAATCAAGTAGCGGGAGGGAGTTCTTC. Translated, it gives CASSESSSGREFF.

V usage is TRBV28 and J usage is TRBJ2-6, with 8 bases identical to TRBD1. The V gene end was trimmed by 1 base and the J gene end by 4 bases; junction bases not matched to a gene: 3. The CDR3 runs 16 residues. Germline lookup yields CDR1 MDHEN and CDR2 SYDVKM. The CDR3 here is CASSLLTGAGANVLTF. In DNA form, the CDR3 reads TGTGCCAGCAGTTTATTGACAGGGGCGGGGGCCAACGTCCTGACTTTC. Complete variable domain (other parts from reference TRBV28 and TRBJ2-6): DVKVTQSSRYLVKRTGEKVFLECVQDMDHENMFWYRQDPGLGLRLIYFSYDVKMKEKGDIPEGYSVSREKKERFSLILESASTNQTSMYLCASSLLTGAGANVLTFGAGSRLTVL.

This clone was observed a single time. The V call is TRBV11-3, the J call TRBJ2-7; D possibly corresponds to TRBD1 (6 bases). Trimming shortened V by 1 base and J by 12 bases, and 22 bases separated the two germline ends. The CDR3 length is 15 residues. The germline CDR1 and CDR2 sequences are SGHNT and YENEEA. The CDR3 is CASSLGGTISSRVYF. The CDR3 nucleotides are TGTGCCAGCAGCTTAGGAGGGACAATATCCTCGAGGGTGTACTTC.

This clone was detected a few times. The chain recombines TRBV4-2 with TRBJ2-7; TRBD2 agrees at 9 bases. The ends lost 0 bases at V and 2 bases at J; junction bases unmatched: 11. The CDR3 spans 18 residues. CDR1 is LGHNA and CDR2 is YNFKEQ in the germline V gene. This chain's CDR3 is CASSQEGFSTSGTYEQYF. The CDR3 coding sequence is TGTGCCAGCAGCCAAGAGGGGTTTTCGACTAGCGGTACCTACGAGCAGTACTTC.

The J gene is TRBJ2-2, the V gene TRBV5-1, with TRBD1 identical over 12 bases. CDR1 and CDR2 from the germline V gene are SGHRS and YFSETQ. Trimming took 1 base from V and 7 from J; bases not matched to a gene: 8. The CDR3 spans 17 residues. The CDR3 protein is CASSLYLGTGGGGELFF. DNA for the CDR3: TGCGCCAGCAGCTTGTATCTAGGGACAGGGGGCGGCGGGGAGCTGTTTTTT.

This clone has just a few counts. The chain carries TRBV28 and TRBJ1-4; D uncertain. The germline V and J ends were trimmed by 5 bases and 4 bases, with 14 bases remaining between them. The CDR3 consists of 15 residues. Germline V gives CDR1 MDHEN, CDR2 SYDVKM. The CDR3 DNA follows: TGTGCCAGCAGTCCCGGACGGACTCTTAATGAAAAACTGTTTTTT. Translation: CASSPGRTLNEKLFF.

The rearrangement joins TRBV6-6 to TRBJ1-5, with 12 bases lining up with TRBD1. Trimming cost V 4 bases and J 5 bases; bases outside gene matches: 3. The CDR3 loop spans 15 amino acids. Germline V gene sequence: CDR1 MNHNY, CDR2 SVGAGI (reference sequence). Written as DNA, the CDR3 is TGTGCCAGCAGTTTGGGACAGGGGGCGCATCAGCCCCAGCATTTT. As protein: CASSLGQGAHQPQHF.

V is TRBV6-1 and J is TRBJ2-1; D is uncertain. CDR3 length: 14 amino acids. With 7 bases removed from V and 2 bases from J, the gap between germline ends came to 12 bases. CDR1 is MNHNS, CDR2 SASEGT, per germline. The CDR3 sequence: CASIKDLAYNEQFF. The CDR3 region has the DNA TGTGCCAGCATCAAAGACTTGGCCTACAATGAGCAGTTCTTC.

The rearrangement links TRBV7-9 to TRBJ2-7; TRBD1 aligns across 7 bases. The germline V gene has CDR1 SEHNR and CDR2 FQNEAQ (reference sequence). CDR3 length: 14 residues. Germline trimming cut 5 bases from V and 2 bases from J; bases unmatched to any gene: 6. The chain's CDR3 is CASSPRDSTYEQYF. The CDR3 DNA sequence: TGTGCCAGCAGCCCCCGGGACAGCACCTACGAGCAGTACTTC.

This clone was counted only a few times. This sequence joins TRBV5-1 and TRBJ1-1; 7 bases are a match to TRBD1. Trimming at V came to 4 bases and at J to 4 bases, leaving 7 bases not matched to a gene. There are 14 residues in the CDR3. Germline V lookup: CDR1 SGHRS, CDR2 YFSETQ. Here the CDR3 DNA reads TGCGCCAGCAGCCTGACAGGGCCCGGCACTGAAGCTTTCTTT. Translated, it gives CASSLTGPGTEAFF.

This clone was seen more than once but under ten times. The chain links TRBV11-3 to TRBJ2-3, with TRBD1 matching 7 bases. The junction had 9 bases not matched to a gene; V was cut back by 3 bases and J by 0 bases. CDR1 SGHNT and CDR2 YENEEA come from the germline V gene. The CDR3 is made up of 17 amino acids. For the CDR3, the DNA is TGTGCCAGCAGCTTTGGGCCTTACAGGGGTAGCACAGATACGCAGTATTTT. This gives the protein CASSFGPYRGSTDTQYF. The complete variable domain, with remaining parts taken from reference TRBV11-3 and TRBJ2-3, reads EAGVVQSPRYKIIEKKQPVAFWCNPISGHNTLYWYLQNLGQGPELLIRYENEEAVDDSQLPKDRFSAERLKGVDSTLKIQPAELGDSAVYLCASSFGPYRGSTDTQYFGPGTRLTVL.

J is TRBJ2-2 and V is TRBV9; possible D gene TRBD2, 5 bases. V gave up 0 bases and J gave up 6 bases, with 12 bases separating them. The germline V gene encodes CDR1 SGDLS and CDR2 YYNGEE. This CDR3 is built from 15 residues. The CDR3 DNA is TGTGCCAGCAGCGTAGCCCCACTAGTTGCCGGGGAGCTGTTTTTT. It is translated as CASSVAPLVAGELFF.